The rows below give T cell receptor beta chains drawn from one sample of a study of shared clonotypes between healthy human individuals. Repertoires were generated with immunoSEQ multiplex PCR, while TCRdb's copy carries only in-frame clones and drops some. The sample lists roughly 850,000 clones; 95% to 97% were seen once. The sample comprised naive CD8+ T cells sorted from blood. The receptors come from a young man in good health. The CDR3 runs from the conserved cysteine through the conserved F or W. Each record gives: V gene, clone size, J gene, D gene, CDR3 DNA, CDR3 protein. A D gene is named only where the DNA matches it firmly. Rows give clone size only sometimes, using once, few, many, or a class for an expanded clone.

v_gene: TRBV9; abundance: once; j_gene: TRBJ2-7; d_gene: -; CDR3nt: TGTGCCAGCAGCGACCCATACTCCTACGAGCAGTACTTC; CDR3aa: CASSDPYSYEQYF
v_gene: TRBV2; abundance: -; j_gene: TRBJ2-7; d_gene: TRBD2; CDR3nt: TGTGCCAGCAGCGAGGAAATTAGCGGGAACTCCTACGAGCAGTACTTC; CDR3aa: CASSEEISGNSYEQYF
v_gene: TRBV21-1; abundance: -; j_gene: TRBJ1-5; d_gene: -; CDR3nt: TGTGCCAGCAGCAAAGGGGCGACAGGACCGCGGAAGAATCAGCCCCAGCATTTT; CDR3aa: CASSKGATGPRKNQPQHF
v_gene: TRBV7-9; abundance: -; j_gene: TRBJ2-7; d_gene: -; CDR3nt: TGTGCCAGCAGCTTATACGCAGGGCCATACGAGCAGTACTTC; CDR3aa: CASSLYAGPYEQYF
v_gene: TRBV7-8; abundance: -; j_gene: TRBJ2-7; d_gene: TRBD1; CDR3nt: TGTGCCAGCAGCTCCCACAGGGGTCTTGAGTCCTACGAGCAGTACTTC; CDR3aa: CASSSHRGLESYEQYF
v_gene: TRBV7-9; abundance: -; j_gene: TRBJ2-2; d_gene: -; CDR3nt: TGTGCCAGCAGCTTCGTACTATCCGGGGAGCTGTTTTTT; CDR3aa: CASSFVLSGELFF
v_gene: TRBV13; abundance: -; j_gene: TRBJ2-7; d_gene: -; CDR3nt: TGTGCCAGCAGCGGGAGGAACTACGAGCAGTACTTC; CDR3aa: CASSGRNYEQYF
v_gene: TRBV15; abundance: -; j_gene: TRBJ1-5; d_gene: -; CDR3nt: TGTGCCACCAGCGACTTCAGGGGTCAGCCCCAGCATTTT; CDR3aa: CATSDFRGQPQHF
v_gene: TRBV4-3; abundance: -; j_gene: TRBJ2-1; d_gene: -; CDR3nt: TGCGCCAGCAGCCAAGAGGGGGGGCGGCTCTACAGTGAGCAGTTCTTC; CDR3aa: CASSQEGGRLYSEQFF
v_gene: TRBV4-1; abundance: -; j_gene: TRBJ2-3; d_gene: -; CDR3nt: TGCGCCAGCAGCCCGGGACTCAGGACAGATACGCAGTATTTT; CDR3aa: CASSPGLRTDTQYF
v_gene: TRBV5-4; abundance: -; j_gene: TRBJ2-5; d_gene: -; CDR3nt: TGTGCCAGCAGCCCGCGCACGATGAAAGAGACCCAGTACTTC; CDR3aa: CASSPRTMKETQYF
v_gene: TRBV7-9; abundance: -; j_gene: TRBJ2-1; d_gene: -; CDR3nt: TGTGCCAGCAGCGCCCAGTGGGAGCAGTTCTTC; CDR3aa: CASSAQWEQFF
v_gene: TRBV7-8; abundance: -; j_gene: TRBJ2-1; d_gene: -; CDR3nt: TGTGCCAGCAGCTTAGTTGGACAGATCTCCTACAATGAGCAGTTCTTC; CDR3aa: CASSLVGQISYNEQFF
v_gene: TRBV29-1; abundance: -; j_gene: TRBJ1-2; d_gene: -; CDR3nt: TGCAGCGTTGAAGAAGTGGGCACAGCGTTTGGAGGCTACACCTTC; CDR3aa: CSVEEVGTAFGGYTF
v_gene: TRBV28; abundance: once; j_gene: TRBJ2-1; d_gene: TRBD2; CDR3nt: TGTGCCAGCAGACTCGGACTAGCTTACCAGTTCTTC; CDR3aa: CASRLGLAYQFF
v_gene: TRBV7-9; abundance: -; j_gene: TRBJ2-2; d_gene: -; CDR3nt: TGTGCCAGCAGCTTAGGTCGGGGAACGAACACCGGGGAGCTGTTTTTT; CDR3aa: CASSLGRGTNTGELFF
v_gene: TRBV9; abundance: -; j_gene: TRBJ2-3; d_gene: -; CDR3nt: TGTGCCAGCAGCGTAGAAAACGGAGGGACAGATACGCAGTATTTT; CDR3aa: CASSVENGGTDTQYF
v_gene: TRBV11-2; abundance: -; j_gene: TRBJ2-3; d_gene: TRBD2; CDR3nt: TGTGCCAGCTCAACCTCAGCGGGAGCAGTAGATACGCAGTATTTT; CDR3aa: CASSTSAGAVDTQYF
v_gene: TRBV27; abundance: -; j_gene: TRBJ2-7; d_gene: -; CDR3nt: TGTGCCAGCAGTTCAGGCTACGAGCAGTACTTC; CDR3aa: CASSSGYEQYF
v_gene: TRBV29-1; abundance: -; j_gene: TRBJ2-5; d_gene: -; CDR3nt: TGCAGCGTTGTAGGAGTCCAAGAGACCCAGTACTTC; CDR3aa: CSVVGVQETQYF
v_gene: TRBV4-1; abundance: -; j_gene: TRBJ2-1; d_gene: TRBD2; CDR3nt: TGCGCCAGCAGGGACCGTACTAGCGGGAGAGGGCAATACAATGAGCAGTTCTTC; CDR3aa: CASRDRTSGRGQYNEQFF
v_gene: TRBV11-2; abundance: -; j_gene: TRBJ2-3; d_gene: -; CDR3nt: TGTGCCAGCAGCCTCGAGAGCACAGATACGCAGTATTTT; CDR3aa: CASSLESTDTQYF
v_gene: TRBV7-6; abundance: -; j_gene: TRBJ2-7; d_gene: -; CDR3nt: TGTGCCAGCAGCTTAAGTGGGCAGGGCATCTACGAGCAGTACTTC; CDR3aa: CASSLSGQGIYEQYF
v_gene: TRBV27; abundance: -; j_gene: TRBJ2-4; d_gene: TRBD1; CDR3nt: TGTGCCAGCAGTGTGGGACAGAAAAACATTCAGTACTTC; CDR3aa: CASSVGQKNIQYF
v_gene: TRBV10-2; abundance: -; j_gene: TRBJ2-3; d_gene: TRBD2; CDR3nt: TGCGCCAGCAACTCCGGGGGGCTAGCGGGAGGCCCAACCGGCTCAGATACGCAGTATTTT; CDR3aa: CASNSGGLAGGPTGSDTQYF
v_gene: TRBV28; abundance: -; j_gene: TRBJ1-1; d_gene: TRBD1; CDR3nt: TGTGCCAGCAGTTTATGGGGACAGGGGGCAACTGAAGCTTTCTTT; CDR3aa: CASSLWGQGATEAFF
v_gene: TRBV30; abundance: few; j_gene: TRBJ1-2; d_gene: TRBD1; CDR3nt: TGTGCCTGGAGTGTACAGGGGTATAGCTACACCTTC; CDR3aa: CAWSVQGYSYTF
v_gene: TRBV7-9; abundance: -; j_gene: TRBJ2-3; d_gene: -; CDR3nt: TGTGCCAGCAGCTTCGACCCAGATACGCAGTATTTT; CDR3aa: CASSFDPDTQYF
v_gene: TRBV25-1; abundance: once; j_gene: TRBJ1-5; d_gene: TRBD1; CDR3nt: TGTGCCAGCAGCCAGGGGGCGTCGAGCAATCAGCCCCAGCATTTT; CDR3aa: CASSQGASSNQPQHF
v_gene: TRBV28; abundance: -; j_gene: TRBJ1-2; d_gene: -; CDR3nt: TGTGCCAGCTCCACAGGGAGCAGCGGCTACACCTTC; CDR3aa: CASSTGSSGYTF
v_gene: TRBV6-1; abundance: -; j_gene: TRBJ1-2; d_gene: -; CDR3nt: TGTGCCAGCAGTTCGACTCCTACCTACTATGGCTACACCTTC; CDR3aa: CASSSTPTYYGYTF
v_gene: TRBV21-1; abundance: -; j_gene: TRBJ2-7; d_gene: -; CDR3nt: TGTGCCAGCAGCAAAGGGTGGGGCAGAGTAGGCTACGAGCAGTACTTC; CDR3aa: CASSKGWGRVGYEQYF
v_gene: TRBV6-5; abundance: -; j_gene: TRBJ2-7; d_gene: -; CDR3nt: TGTGCCAGCAGCAACCGGGACTCGCCCTACGAGCAGTACTTC; CDR3aa: CASSNRDSPYEQYF
v_gene: TRBV4-1; abundance: -; j_gene: TRBJ2-7; d_gene: -; CDR3nt: TGCGCCAGCAGCCAGGCTGCCTCCTACGAGCAGTACTTC; CDR3aa: CASSQAASYEQYF
v_gene: TRBV27; abundance: -; j_gene: TRBJ1-5; d_gene: -; CDR3nt: TGTGCCAGCAGTTTATCGAGGGCGACAGCCGAGTGGCATTTT; CDR3aa: CASSLSRATAEWHF
v_gene: TRBV5-1; abundance: -; j_gene: TRBJ1-1; d_gene: -; CDR3nt: TGCGCCAGCAGCTTGGAGACAAACACTGAAGCTTTCTTT; CDR3aa: CASSLETNTEAFF
v_gene: TRBV7-9; abundance: once; j_gene: TRBJ2-7; d_gene: TRBD1; CDR3nt: TGTGCCAGCAGCCCGGGACAGGGGGCGCGGTACGAGCAGTACTTC; CDR3aa: CASSPGQGARYEQYF